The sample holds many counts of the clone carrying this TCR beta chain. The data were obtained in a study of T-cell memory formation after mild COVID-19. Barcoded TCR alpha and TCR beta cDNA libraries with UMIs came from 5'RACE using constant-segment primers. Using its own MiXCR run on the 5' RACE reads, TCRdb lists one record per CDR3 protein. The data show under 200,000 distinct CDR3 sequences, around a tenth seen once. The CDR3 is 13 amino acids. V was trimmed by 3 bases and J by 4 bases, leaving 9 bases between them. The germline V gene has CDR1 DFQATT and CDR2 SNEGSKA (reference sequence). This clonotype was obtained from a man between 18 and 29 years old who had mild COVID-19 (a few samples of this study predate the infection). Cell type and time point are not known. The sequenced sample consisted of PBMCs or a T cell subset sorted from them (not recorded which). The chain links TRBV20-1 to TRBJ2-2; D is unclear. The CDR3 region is CSASTQSTGELFF. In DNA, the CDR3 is TGCAGTGCTAGCACCCAAAGCACCGGGGAGCTGTTTTTT.